The 10 T cell receptor beta chains below come from one sample, sequenced in a study of T cells in Graves' hyperthyroidism and ophthalmopathy. Amplification of TCR beta CDR3 regions was performed using RNA transcripts as template. RT-PCR in the first round (using the HTBI primer set) targeted the TCR CDR3. TCRdb re-called the multiplex PCR reads with MiXCR, one entry per CDR3 protein. The sample lists over 150,000 distinct CDR3 sequences; about 15% were seen once. Sequenced sample: blood. Source of these receptors: a woman in her forties or fifties with Graves' hyperthyroidism.

The chain couples TRBV12-3 or TRBV12-4 to TRBJ2-7; D is ambiguous. This CDR3 is built from 11 residues. Trimming pared 6 bases from V and 5 bases from J, leaving 8 bases between. CDR3 in amino acids: CASSTRHEQYF. CDR3 sequence (DNA): TGTGCCAGCAGCACCCGCCACGAGCAGTACTTC.

Ten or more counts support this clonotype. This chain uses TRBV6-1 with TRBJ2-7; 9 bases align to TRBD2. V gave up 5 bases and J gave up 5 bases; unmatched junction bases: 7. The germline CDR1 and CDR2 sequences are MNHNS and SASEGT. This CDR3 region has 14 residues. The CDR3 nucleotides are TGTGCCAGCAGTTACGCGGGAGGGTTCGACGAGCAGTACTTC. Its translation is CASSYAGGFDEQYF.

This clonotype was counted many times. The V and J genes are TRBV12-3 or TRBV12-4 and TRBJ1-3; no reliable D call. The CDR3 length is 15 residues. V lost 3 bases and J 5 bases, leaving 14 bases between the germline ends. The chain's CDR3 is CASSLSSRGRNTIYF. The CDR3 bases are TGTGCCAGCAGTTTGTCTTCCCGGGGAAGAAACACCATATATTTT.

The sample holds many counts of this clonotype. The genes are TRBV28 and TRBJ1-1; 7 positions agree with TRBD1. CDR1 and CDR2 from the germline V gene are MDHEN and SYDVKM. CDR3 length: 15 amino acids. The ends lost 5 bases at V and 4 bases at J; junction bases unmatched: 10. In DNA form, the CDR3 reads TGTGCCAGCAGTCCACCCCCCGCAGGGGGCACTGAAGCTTTCTTT. It specifies CASSPPPAGGTEAFF. The full variable domain, completed using reference TRBV28 and TRBJ1-1, is DVKVTQSSRYLVKRTGEKVFLECVQDMDHENMFWYRQDPGLGLRLIYFSYDVKMKEKGDIPEGYSVSREKKERFSLILESASTNQTSMYLCASSPPPAGGTEAFFGQGTRLTVV.

This clonotype has a single count. Given a much more abundant clone one base away, this may be a read error. The chain couples TRBV11-2 to TRBJ1-1; perhaps TRBD1 as D (5 bases). CDR1 is SGHAT, CDR2 FQNNGV, per germline. The CDR3 has 15 residues. The V gene lost 10 bases and the J gene lost 3 bases, with 21 bases spanning the gap. The CDR3 is CAISELRGQDTEAFF. The CDR3 region has the DNA TGTGCCATCAGTGAGTTGCGGGGCCAGGACACTGAAGCTTTCTTT.

The chain joins TRBV6-5 to TRBJ1-3; 8 bases fit TRBD1. Germline-derived CDR1 and CDR2 are MNHEY and SVGAGI. The V gene end was trimmed by 6 bases and the J gene end by 0 bases; junction bases not matched to a gene: 7. This CDR3 spans 16 amino acids. The CDR3 loop is CASRYYRGDSGNTIYF. CDR3 nucleotide sequence: TGTGCCAGCAGATATTACAGGGGGGACTCTGGAAACACCATATATTTT.

The chain is built from TRBV20-1 and TRBJ2-3; D ambiguous. Trimming shortened V by 3 bases and J by 6 bases, and 13 bases separated the two germline ends. Germline CDR1 and CDR2: DFQATT and SNEGSKA (reference sequence). The CDR3 is 13 residues long. The CDR3 sequence is CSASHEASDTQYF. CDR3 sequence (DNA): TGCAGTGCTAGTCATGAGGCTTCGGATACGCAGTATTTT.

The sample holds many counts of this clonotype. This chain links TRBV11-1 with TRBJ2-7, with D tentatively TRBD1 or TRBD2 (5 bases each). V lost 6 bases and J 2 bases, leaving 11 bases between the germline ends. Germline V gene sequence: CDR1 SGHAT, CDR2 FQDESV (reference sequence). The CDR3 length is 13 residues. CDR3: CASSRDGTYEQYF. CDR3 coding DNA: TGTGCCAGCAGTAGGGACGGAACCTACGAGCAGTACTTC.

This clonotype came up many times. V gene TRBV20-1 combines with J gene TRBJ2-1; 7 bases align to TRBD2. Germline loops: CDR1 DFQATT, CDR2 SNEGSKA (reference sequence). Germline trimming cut 3 bases from V and 5 bases from J; bases unmatched to any gene: 7. The CDR3 runs 14 residues. CDR3 residues: CSASRLAANNEQFF. CDR3 coding DNA: TGCAGTGCTAGTAGGCTAGCGGCAAACAATGAGCAGTTCTTC.

Turning to this clonotype: A read error may be the cause here, since a much bigger clone is one base away. This CDR3 is missing its conserved last phenylalanine or tryptophan, likely due to a read error. V is TRBV30 and J is TRBJ2-7, with D perhaps TRBD1 or TRBD2 (5 bases each). The CDR3 spans 12 residues. Trimming stripped 3 bases from V and 3 bases from J, with 9 bases between. Germline values: CDR1 GTSNPN, CDR2 SVGIG (reference sequence). The CDR3 protein is CAWRDGGYEQYL. The CDR3 DNA is TGTGCCTGGAGGGATGGGGGCTACGAGCAGTACCTC.